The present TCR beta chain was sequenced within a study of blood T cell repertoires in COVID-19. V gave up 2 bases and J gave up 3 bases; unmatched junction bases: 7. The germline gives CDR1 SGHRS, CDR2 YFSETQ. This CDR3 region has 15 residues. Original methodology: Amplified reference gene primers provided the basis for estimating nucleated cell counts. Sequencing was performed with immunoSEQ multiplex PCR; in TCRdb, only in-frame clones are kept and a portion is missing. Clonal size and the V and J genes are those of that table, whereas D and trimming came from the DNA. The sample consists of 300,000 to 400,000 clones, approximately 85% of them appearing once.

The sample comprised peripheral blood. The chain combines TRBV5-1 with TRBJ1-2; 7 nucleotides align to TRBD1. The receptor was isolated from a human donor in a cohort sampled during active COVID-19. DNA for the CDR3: TGCGCCAGCAGCTTAGGAGGCAGGGGGGACTATGGCTACACCTTC. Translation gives CASSLGGRGDYGYTF.